Each of the 16 T cell receptor beta chains below was sequenced from the same sample in a study of T cell responses to AZD1222 COVID-19 vaccine. Method: immunoSEQ multiplex PCR; TCRdb's copy keeps in-frame clones and lacks some. The sample lists more than 150,000 clones, 90% occurring once. Sequenced here: peripheral blood, sampled on day 0 of AZD1222 vaccination. The receptor source for this set is an adult in good health.

J is TRBJ2-5 and V is TRBV27, with 11 bases identical to TRBD1. CDR1 MNHEY and CDR2 SMNVEV come from the germline V gene (reference sequence). CDR3 size: 18 residues. Germline trimming cut 2 bases from V and 2 bases from J; bases unmatched to any gene: 10. The CDR3 spells CASSLLSIGTGGQETQYF. In DNA form, the CDR3 reads TGTGCCAGCAGTTTACTCAGTATTGGGACAGGGGGACAAGAGACCCAGTACTTC.

This clone was seen just once. The V call is TRBV30, the J call TRBJ1-6; 8 bases align to TRBD1. The CDR3 is 17 amino acids. Germline CDR1 and CDR2: GTSNPN and SVGIG (reference sequence). J gave up 1 base and V 4 bases, and 9 bases lay outside the gene matches. CDR3 bases: TGTGCCTGGACAAGAGCAGGGGGCGGATCCTATAATTCACCCCTCCACTTT. Translated, it gives CAWTRAGGGSYNSPLHF.

The chain joins TRBV27 to TRBJ1-1; 11 bases match TRBD1. CDR1 is MNHEY, CDR2 SMNVEV, per germline (reference sequence). V was pared by 5 bases and J by 3 bases, with 5 bases of the junction left unmatched. This CDR3 is built from 15 residues. CDR3 DNA sequence: TGTGCCAGCAGTCCGGAGGGACAGGGGGACACTGAAGCTTTCTTT. This sequence encodes CASSPEGQGDTEAFF.

With respect to this clone: At one end the junction does not follow the germline gene, possibly because of a read error. The rearrangement joins TRBV5-1 to TRBJ2-1, with a tentative D call TRBD2 (7 bases). The germline CDR1 and CDR2 sequences are SGHRS and YFSETQ. The CDR3 runs 16 residues. The DNA of the CDR3 is TGCGCCAGCAGCCCGGGGGGCACAGGGACCTACCATGAGCAGTTCTTC. Residues: CASSPGGTGTYHEQFF. The whole variable domain, remainder taken from reference TRBV5-1 and TRBJ2-1, is KAGVTQTPRYLIKTRGQQVTLSCSPISGHRSVSWYQQTPGQGLQFLFEYFSETQRNKGNFPGRFSGRQFSNSRSEMNVSTLELGDSALYLCASSPGGTGTYHEQFFGPGTRLTVL.

This chain links TRBV18 with TRBJ1-1; a possible D gene is TRBD1 (5 bases). The germline gives CDR1 KGHSH, CDR2 LQKENI. This CDR3 region has 13 residues. V was cut by 2 bases and J by 5 bases, with 9 bases left in between. The CDR3 DNA follows: TGTGCCAGCTCACCAATCAGGGAGACTGAAGCTTTCTTT. Amino acid sequence: CASSPIRETEAFF.

The V call is TRBV9, the J call TRBJ1-3; possibly TRBD1 for D (5 bases). Germline V lookup: CDR1 SGDLS, CDR2 YYNGEE. This CDR3 has 16 residues. The V end lost 0 bases, the J end lost 0 bases, and 10 bases lay between the germline ends. The CDR3 region is CASSVGRDFSGNTIYF. CDR3 DNA: TGTGCCAGCAGCGTAGGGAGGGACTTCTCTGGAAACACCATATATTTT.

The CDR3 DNA sequence: TGTGCCAGTAGTATTGGGGACAGTGATCAGCCCCAGCATTTT. Its translation is CASSIGDSDQPQHF. The rearrangement uses TRBV19 and TRBJ1-5; TRBD1 matches at 7 bases. This CDR3 is 14 amino acids long. With 3 bases clipped from V and 5 bases from J, the junction kept 4 bases outside the gene matches. Looked up from germline, CDR1 is LNHDA and CDR2 is SQIVND (reference sequence).

This clone came up once. The chain employs TRBV6-4 and TRBJ1-6; 9 positions agree with TRBD1. This CDR3 is 13 amino acids long. V shed 8 bases and J 7 bases; nucleotides not matched to a gene: 3. Germline V gene lookup returns CDR1 MRHNA and CDR2 SNTAGT. For the CDR3, the DNA is TGTGCCAGCCGGGGACAGGGAAATTCACCCCTCCACTTT. Its translation is CASRGQGNSPLHF.

The rearrangement joins TRBV3-1 (or the pseudogene TRBV3-2) to TRBJ1-2, with 10 bases lining up with TRBD1. V was pared by 4 bases and J by 5 bases, with 16 bases of the junction left unmatched. Germline CDR1 reads LGHDT; CDR2 reads YNNKEL (reference sequence). CDR3 length: 18 residues. The CDR3 spells CASSPPGTGADLVYGYTF. CDR3 nucleotides: TGTGCCAGCAGCCCTCCAGGGACAGGGGCAGATCTAGTATATGGCTACACCTTC.

The J gene is TRBJ2-7, the V gene TRBV11-1; 8 bases map to TRBD2. The germline CDR1 and CDR2 sequences are SGHAT and FQDESV (reference sequence). The V and J ends lost 5 bases and 3 bases, in that order; junction bases with no gene match: 6. The CDR3 runs to 14 residues. The CDR3 is CASSPRGRYYEQYF. CDR3 DNA sequence: TGTGCCAGCAGCCCACGCGGGAGGTACTACGAGCAGTACTTC.

This chain uses TRBV7-3 with TRBJ1-1; D call uncertain. Between the trimmed V and J ends, which lost 2 bases and 5 bases, there was a span of 9 bases. The CDR3 extends over 13 amino acids. Germline-derived CDR1 and CDR2 are SGHTA and FQGTGA. CDR3 DNA: TGTGCCAGCAGCTTATTCGGTTGGACTGAAGCTTTCTTT. Translation gives CASSLFGWTEAFF.

This clone has a single count. The chain employs TRBV28 and TRBJ1-1, with 8 bases identical to TRBD1. Germline V gene data show CDR1 as MDHEN and CDR2 as SYDVKM. The V gene end was trimmed by 5 bases and the J gene end by 6 bases; junction bases not matched to a gene: 8. The CDR3 is 14 residues long. CDR3 coding DNA: TGTGCCAGCAGTACCCGGACAGGGCGACCTGAAGCTTTCTTT. As protein: CASSTRTGRPEAFF. The full variable domain, in which reference TRBV28 and TRBJ1-1 provide the parts outside the CDR3, is DVKVTQSSRYLVKRTGEKVFLECVQDMDHENMFWYRQDPGLGLRLIYFSYDVKMKEKGDIPEGYSVSREKKERFSLILESASTNQTSMYLCASSTRTGRPEAFFGQGTRLTVV.

V usage is TRBV28 and J usage is TRBJ2-2; D call uncertain. The CDR3 is 14 residues long. Germline CDR1 is MDHEN and CDR2 is SYDVKM. V dropped 2 bases and J dropped 9 bases, with 13 bases sitting between them. The CDR3 bases are TGTGCCAGCAGTTTAATGATGGGCTATAGGGAGCTGTTTTTT. The encoded protein is CASSLMMGYRELFF.

This rearrangement joins TRBV28 to TRBJ1-5; 9 nucleotides align to TRBD1. This CDR3 spans 14 amino acids. V shed 6 bases and J 5 bases; nucleotides not matched to a gene: 5. Germline V gene lookup returns CDR1 MDHEN and CDR2 SYDVKM. The CDR3 nucleotides are TGTGCCAGCAGAAGAAACAGGGGGCATCAGCCCCAGCATTTT. Encoded protein: CASRRNRGHQPQHF.

The V gene is TRBV10-1, the J gene TRBJ2-1; the D gene is possibly TRBD1 (5 bases). Trimming cost V 0 bases and J 7 bases, with 13 bases left between them. This CDR3 contains 15 residues. CDR1 is WNHNN, CDR2 SYGVQD, per germline (reference sequence). This CDR3 reads CASSESLGVRNEQFF. DNA of the CDR3: TGCGCCAGCAGTGAGTCGTTAGGGGTAAGAAATGAGCAGTTCTTC.

This clone was picked up one time. The chain joins TRBV6-6 to TRBJ1-3; D is possibly TRBD1 (5 bases). Looked up from germline, CDR1 is MNHNY and CDR2 is SVGAGI (reference sequence). V gave up 6 bases and J gave up 2 bases, with 17 bases separating them. The CDR3 length is 16 residues. The chain's CDR3 is CASRPTDRSTGNTIYF. CDR3 DNA sequence: TGTGCCAGCAGGCCCACCGACAGATCTACTGGAAACACCATATATTTT.